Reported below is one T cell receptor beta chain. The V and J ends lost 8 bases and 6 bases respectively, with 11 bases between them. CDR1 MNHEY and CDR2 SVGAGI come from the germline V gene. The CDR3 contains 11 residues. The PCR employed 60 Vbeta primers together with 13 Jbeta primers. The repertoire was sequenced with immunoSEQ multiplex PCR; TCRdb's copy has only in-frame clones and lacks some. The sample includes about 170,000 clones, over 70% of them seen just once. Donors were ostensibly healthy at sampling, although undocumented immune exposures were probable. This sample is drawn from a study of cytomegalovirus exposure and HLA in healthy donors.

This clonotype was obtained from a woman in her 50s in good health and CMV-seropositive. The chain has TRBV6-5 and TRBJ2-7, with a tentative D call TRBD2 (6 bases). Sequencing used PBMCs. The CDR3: CASSAGSEQYF. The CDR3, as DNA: TGTGCCAGCTCCGCCGGGAGCGAGCAGTACTTC.